The rows below give T cell receptor beta chains drawn from one sample of a study of control samples from healthy donors and cancer patients. Data came from immunoSEQ multiplex PCR; TCRdb stores just in-frame clones and leaves some out. The sample lists 120,000 or so clones, roughly 87% occurring once. Sequenced material: blood. The receptors here all came from a man younger than 35 in good health. Both conserved end residues are trimmed from each CDR3. The D gene is left open where the match is weak. A row's size may be missing; if present it is once, few, many or a size class.

j_call,v_call,clone_size,d_call,cdr3_aa
TRBJ2-7,TRBV18,-,-,ASSPASREQY
TRBJ1-2,TRBV12-3/TRBV12-4,-,-,ASSLSRNYGYT
TRBJ1-5,TRBV6-5,once,-,ASRGRTSNQPQH
TRBJ2-3,TRBV11-3,-,TRBD2,ASSLVSGTSGSADTQY
TRBJ2-3,TRBV28,-,TRBD2,ASSSPLAGISTDTQY
TRBJ2-1,TRBV24-1,-,TRBD2,ATRGLAADNEQF
TRBJ2-2,TRBV5-1,once,TRBD1,ASSLAVQGEPGELF
TRBJ2-7,TRBV4-3,-,-,ASSQDIGGPAYEQY
TRBJ1-5,TRBV21-1,-,-,ASSDERQDSNQPQH
TRBJ2-2,TRBV1,-,-,TSSQEGGLAGNTGELF
TRBJ2-2,TRBV7-9,-,TRBD2,ARLAGTGELF
TRBJ2-7,TRBV27,many,-,ASSLSTQGEQY
TRBJ1-2,TRBV28,-,-,ASSPPTVHGYT
TRBJ2-3,TRBV10-3,-,-,AIHSEGGADTQY
TRBJ1-1,TRBV14,-,-,ASSQAGPAEAF
TRBJ1-1,TRBV11-2,few,-,ASSSNFRGTEAF
TRBJ2-2,TRBV6-1,-,-,ASSSRARRAGELF
TRBJ2-7,TRBV5-8,-,-,ASSSGHLYEQY
TRBJ1-1,TRBV12-3/TRBV12-4,-,-,ASSFVNTEAF
TRBJ1-2,TRBV10-3,-,TRBD1,AIGQGNNYGYT
TRBJ2-7,TRBV7-2,once,-,ASSFRRSGEQY
TRBJ2-1,TRBV28,-,TRBD1,ASSLLTGGQSSYNEQF
TRBJ2-7,TRBV7-8,-,TRBD1,ASSPGTDIYEQY
TRBJ2-3,TRBV6-5,-,TRBD2,ASSLAGGTDTQY
TRBJ2-2,TRBV3-1/TRBV3-2,-,TRBD1,ASSQKDRTGYTGELF
TRBJ1-5,TRBV10-3,-,TRBD1,AISVTGVGQPQH
TRBJ2-6,TRBV5-1,-,TRBD1,ASSPTTGTGINSGANVLT
TRBJ1-6,TRBV5-1,-,-,ASSLEGDSPLH
TRBJ1-6,TRBV6-5,-,-,ASRDAGSDSPLH
TRBJ1-2,TRBV5-1,-,-,ASSLGGADYGYT
TRBJ1-6,TRBV2,-,-,ASIRVGENSPLH
TRBJ2-3,TRBV19,-,-,ASASRVGADTQY
TRBJ2-7,TRBV27,-,TRBD1,ASSLTTGAYEQY
TRBJ1-1,TRBV10-3,-,-,AISEGRGGTEAF
TRBJ2-7,TRBV15,-,-,ATSRDRQGSYEQY
TRBJ1-5,TRBV15,-,TRBD1,ATSKTGGNQPQH
TRBJ2-2,TRBV9,-,TRBD1,ASSGPGQGLAGELF
TRBJ1-1,TRBV9,once,TRBD1,ASSPSGQGANEAF
TRBJ2-1,TRBV19,-,-,ASSSKDNEQF
TRBJ2-2,TRBV3-1/TRBV3-2,-,TRBD2,ASSRPGLAGGPNTGELF
TRBJ1-2,TRBV7-9,-,TRBD1,ASSYLGQGRREYGYT
TRBJ1-5,TRBV28,-,-,ASLMAGKTAQH
TRBJ2-7,TRBV28,few,TRBD1,ATTWADDRGQV
TRBJ1-6,TRBV6-5,-,-,ASWSSYNSPLH
TRBJ1-1,TRBV6-5,-,-,ASSRLNLGNTEAF
TRBJ2-1,TRBV7-9,-,-,ASSEPSGSYNEQF
TRBJ2-3,TRBV4-1,-,-,ASSQGVSSTDTQY
TRBJ1-6,TRBV12-3/TRBV12-4,-,-,ASSLSAASPLH